These 20 T cell receptor beta chains were sequenced from one sample in a study of molecular identifiers for immune sequencing clone quantification. MiXCR was run by TCRdb on the PCR reads, yielding one entry per CDR3 protein. The sample yields a few hundred thousand distinct CDR3 sequences, roughly a quarter seen once. The sequenced material came from naive CD8+ T cells from blood, with Jurkat cell RNA spiked in. Subset given: FACS-sorted CD8+CD4-CCR7+CD45RA+ naive T cells. These receptor sequences come from a human donor in good health. Some libraries in this study had Jurkat cell RNA spiked in.

Comment on this clonotype: A much larger clone differs by one base, so this may be a read error. V usage is TRBV7-6 and J usage is TRBJ1-1, with a tentative D call TRBD1 (5 bases). The CDR3 contains 14 residues. The germline V gene has CDR1 SGHVS and CDR2 FNYEAQ. The CDR3: CANSLALMGDEAFF. The CDR3 coding sequence is TGTGCCAACAGCTTAGCCTTGATGGGGGATGAAGCTTTCTTT.

This clonotype appeared many times. This chain links TRBV6-2 or TRBV6-3 with TRBJ1-1; D remains unclear. Trimming stripped 5 bases from V and 0 bases from J, with 16 bases between. This CDR3 is built from 16 residues. Germline loops: CDR1 MNHEY, CDR2 SVGEGT. CDR3 amino acids: CASSPLQRRVNTEAFF. The CDR3, as DNA: TGTGCCAGCAGTCCCCTCCAGAGGAGGGTGAACACTGAAGCTTTCTTT.

Notes on this clonotype: With a much larger clone just one base away, this may be a read error. The rearrangement links TRBV7-8 to TRBJ1-1; TRBD1 is a possible D gene (6 bases). The CDR3 contains 13 residues. CDR1 is SGHVS, CDR2 FQNEAQ, per germline. The germline V and J ends were trimmed by 7 bases and 8 bases, with 17 bases remaining between them. CDR3 protein: CASNHPGAAEAFF. The CDR3 bases are TGTGCCAGCAACCATCCAGGGGCCGCCGAAGCTTTCTTT.

A note on this clonotype: Just one base apart from a much larger clone, this may be a read error. The V call is TRBV7-7, the J call TRBJ1-3; D is undetermined. CDR3 length: 13 amino acids. Germline V gene sequence: CDR1 SSHAT, CDR2 FNYEAQ (reference sequence). The CDR3 is CASSASFGSTIYF. For the CDR3, the DNA is TGTGCTAGCAGCGCTTCCTTTGGAAGCACCATATATTTT.

This clonotype was seen ten or more times. The chain joins TRBV4-3 to TRBJ1-4; D gene uncertain. Germline V CDR1 and CDR2: LGHNA, YSLEER. The CDR3 spans 15 residues. With 0 bases removed from V and 0 bases from J, the gap between germline ends came to 5 bases. CDR3 sequence: CASSQEAATNEKLFF. CDR3 DNA: TGCGCCAGCAGCCAAGAAGCCGCAACTAATGAAAAACTGTTTTTT.

This clonotype was picked up many times. The genes are TRBV7-9 and TRBJ1-1, with 8 nucleotides matching TRBD1. The CDR3 is 15 residues long. The ends lost 7 bases at V and 4 bases at J; junction bases unmatched: 11. Per germline, CDR1 SEHNR and CDR2 FQNEAQ (reference sequence). The CDR3 protein is CASKPPDRGGTEAFF. CDR3 nucleotides: TGTGCCAGCAAGCCGCCAGACAGGGGAGGCACTGAAGCTTTCTTT.

This clonotype has ten or more counts. The V gene is TRBV4-2, the J gene TRBJ2-7; D is possibly TRBD2 (6 bases). V lost 0 bases and J lost 2, with 14 bases in between. The CDR3 contains 16 residues. Germline V gene lookup returns CDR1 LGHNA and CDR2 YNFKEQ. CDR3 region: CASSQEALATPYEQYF. The CDR3, as DNA: TGTGCCAGCAGCCAAGAGGCACTAGCCACTCCCTACGAGCAGTACTTC.

This clonotype was seen a handful of times. At one end, the junction sequence differs from germline, possibly due to a read error. This chain joins TRBV29-1 and TRBJ1-1; 7 nucleotides line up with TRBD1. Germline V CDR1 and CDR2: SQVTM, ANQGSEA. The CDR3 spans 16 residues. CDR3 sequence: CSVEGVDRASGTAAFF. CDR3 nucleotide sequence: TGCAGCGTTGAAGGAGTCGACAGGGCGAGCGGCACTGCAGCTTTCTTT.

This clonotype occurred many times. The chain is built from TRBV7-9 and TRBJ1-5; D may be TRBD1 (5 bases). The CDR3 is 14 amino acids. The ends were cut back, 7 bases at V and 1 base at J, with 11 bases in the middle. Germline-derived CDR1 and CDR2 are SEHNR and FQNEAQ (reference sequence). The CDR3 loop is CASTGLGSNQPQHF. CDR3 bases: TGTGCCAGCACGGGGCTGGGGAGCAATCAGCCCCAGCATTTT. The full variable domain, with the rest looked up from reference TRBV7-9 and TRBJ1-5, is DTGVSQNPRHKITKRGQNVTFRCDPISEHNRLYWYRQTLGQGPEFLTYFQNEAQLEKSRLLSDRFSAERPKGSFSTLEIQRTEQGDSAMYLCASTGLGSNQPQHFGDGTRLSIL.

This clonotype was observed a handful of times. The rearrangement joins TRBV30 to TRBJ1-2; unclear D gene. The CDR3 loop spans 13 amino acids. Between the trimmed V and J ends, which lost 0 bases and 6 bases, there was a span of 11 bases. The germline CDR1 and CDR2 sequences are GTSNPN and SVGIG (reference sequence). In DNA form, the CDR3 reads TGTGCCTGGAGTGTAACACCTACCCATGGCTACACCTTC. Translating gives CAWSVTPTHGYTF.

Points on this clonotype: The junction departs from germline at one end; a sequencing error may be responsible. The rearrangement links TRBV27 to TRBJ2-1; D unresolved. Germline CDR1 is MNHEY and CDR2 is SMNVEV (reference sequence). This CDR3 has 16 residues. The CDR3 region has the DNA TGTGCCGGCAGTCCCCTCGGCCAGAGCTCCTACAATGAGCAGTTCTTC. Translation: CAGSPLGQSSYNEQFF.

This sequence joins TRBV20-1 and TRBJ2-3; D is undetermined. This CDR3 contains 13 residues. The V gene lost 0 bases and the J gene lost 6 bases, with 10 bases spanning the gap. Germline values: CDR1 DFQATT, CDR2 SNEGSKA (reference sequence). The CDR3 DNA reads as TGCAGTGCTAGAGATGTCATCCCCGATACGCAGTATTTT. Amino acids: CSARDVIPDTQYF.

This clonotype was seen only once. Germline is not matched at one junction end, which may reflect a read error. V is TRBV4-1 and J is TRBJ2-1; TRBD1 agrees at 7 bases. Per germline, CDR1 MGHRA and CDR2 YSYEKL. CDR3 length equals 12 residues. CDR3 bases: TGCGACAGCAGCCAAGGGGGCAATGAGCAATTCTTC. This sequence encodes CDSSQGGNEQFF.

This clonotype was counted ten times or more. J is TRBJ1-1 and V is TRBV29-1; D unclear. The length of the CDR3 is 13 residues. Germline assignment: CDR1 SQVTM and CDR2 ANQGSEA. The V end was cut by 0 bases, the J end by 5 bases, with 10 bases between. The CDR3 loop reads CSVEERTGTEAFF. In nucleotides, the CDR3 is TGCAGCGTTGAAGAAAGGACGGGAACTGAAGCTTTCTTT.

This clonotype was recorded at least ten times. DNA for the CDR3: TGCAGCGTTGGGTCGGAAACTAACTTTAATGAGCAGTTCTTC. This sequence encodes CSVGSETNFNEQFF. This chain links TRBV29-1 with TRBJ2-1; D is ambiguous. This CDR3 contains 14 residues. Trimming left V 4 bases short and J 7 bases short, with 17 bases between. CDR1 is SQVTM, CDR2 ANQGSEA, per germline.

Concerning this clonotype: One end of the junction varies from germline; a read error may be responsible. The V call is TRBV19, the J call TRBJ2-5; no firm D call. Per germline, CDR1 LNHDA and CDR2 SQIVND (reference sequence). The CDR3 covers 13 residues. The CDR3 here is CASSISSYETLYF. The CDR3 DNA sequence: TGTGCCAGTAGTATATCCAGCTACGAGACCCTGTACTTC.

This clonotype has a single count. A clone one base away is much larger, so this may be a read error. This chain connects TRBV7-6 to TRBJ2-2; D not resolved. Between the trimmed V and J ends, which lost 4 bases and 4 bases, there was a span of 10 bases. The CDR3 is made up of 14 amino acids. Looked up from germline, CDR1 is SGHVS and CDR2 is FNYEAQ. The CDR3 DNA is TGTGCCAGCAGCTCCTTGAGGCCCACCGGGGAGCTGTTTTTT. This codes for CASSSLRPTGELFF. The whole variable domain, remainder taken from reference TRBV7-6 and TRBJ2-2, is GAGVSQSPRYKVTKRGQDVALRCDPISGHVSLYWYRQALGQGPEFLTYFNYEAQQDKSGLPNDRFSAERPEGSISTLTIQRTEQRDSAMYRCASSSLRPTGELFFGEGSRLTVL.

This clonotype appeared many times. This sequence joins TRBV7-9 and TRBJ2-7; TRBD2 matches at 7 bases. This CDR3 contains 16 residues. Germline V gene lookup returns CDR1 SEHNR and CDR2 FQNEAQ (reference sequence). The junction had 9 bases not matched to a gene; V was cut back by 1 base and J by 3 bases. The CDR3 loop is CASSLELGTISYEQYF. CDR3 nucleotides: TGTGCCAGCAGCTTAGAATTGGGGACTATCAGCTACGAGCAGTACTTC.

About this clonotype: A read error is possible here, since a much larger clone lies one base away. The chain has TRBV24-1 and TRBJ2-3, with D possibly TRBD2 on 5 matching bases. Germline CDR1 is KGHDR and CDR2 is SFDVKD. The CDR3 has 13 residues. CDR3 loop: CATSDLHGGTLYF. For the CDR3, the DNA is TGTGCCACCAGTGATTTGCATGGAGGTACGCTGTATTTT.

There are many counts of this clonotype. This rearrangement joins TRBV19 to TRBJ1-1, with D unclear. V was cut by 2 bases and J by 1 base, with 5 bases left in between. This CDR3 spans 13 amino acids. Per germline, CDR1 LNHDA and CDR2 SQIVND (reference sequence). The CDR3 loop reads CASSISKNTEAFF. The CDR3 DNA reads as TGTGCCAGTAGTATAAGTAAGAACACTGAAGCTTTCTTT.